This TCR beta chain was identified in a study of identifying expanded T cells in peripheral blood. Sequenced by immunoSEQ multiplex PCR; TCRdb stores in-frame clones only, minus some. Of 51,000 or so clones in the sample, about 80% were seen once. Collection occurred without any documented infections or immune events in donors. Findings and limits, study-wide: Variance in clone template counts between approximately 2-week samples significantly increased with total template count across all healthy donors. Over two and four weeks, about 16 and 20 clones changed, versus approximately 1.2 between replicates.

CDR1 is SGDLS and CDR2 is YYNGEE in the germline V gene. Unmatched junction bases numbered 9, after V lost 4 bases and J lost 4 bases. This CDR3 has 15 amino acids. To note about this clone: Its antigen is currently unknown.

The rearrangement uses TRBV9 and TRBJ2-5, with TRBD1 matching over 8 bases. The source material was blood. The clonotype comes from a person aged 18 to 69 in good health. CDR3 region: CASSKSGRGPETQYF. In DNA form, the CDR3 reads TGTGCCAGCAGCAAATCCGGCAGGGGGCCAGAGACCCAGTACTTC.